One and the same sample provided the 8 T cell receptor beta chains below, sequenced in a study of T cell responses to AZD1222 COVID-19 vaccine. Clones were read by immunoSEQ multiplex PCR, and TCRdb kept only the in-frame ones, dropping some. The table has 100,000 to 150,000 clones, about 89% seen once; the top ten hold 11%. Sequencing used peripheral blood, obtained on day 0 of MenACWY control vaccination. Source of these receptors: an adult in good health.

The rearrangement joins TRBV23-1 to TRBJ1-2, with D unresolved. TRBV23-1 is classed as an ORF, of uncertain function. V was cut by 0 bases and J by 5 bases, with 13 bases left in between. CDR3 length: 15 amino acids. The chain's CDR3 is CASSQSLRGIYGYTF. For the CDR3, the DNA is TGCGCCAGCAGTCAATCGCTGCGAGGAATTTATGGCTACACCTTC.

The chain combines TRBV6-2 or TRBV6-3 with TRBJ2-2; 10 positions agree with TRBD2. The germline gives CDR1 MNHEY, CDR2 SVGEGT. This CDR3 contains 17 residues. Trimming removed 2 bases from V and 6 bases from J; junction bases left unmatched: 9. The CDR3: CASSYDNGLAGAGELFF. CDR3 coding DNA: TGTGCCAGCAGTTACGACAACGGGCTAGCGGGAGCCGGGGAGCTGTTTTTT.

The chain recombines TRBV2 with TRBJ2-1; maybe TRBD1 (6 bases). The CDR3 has 11 residues. Trimming cost V 8 bases and J 4 bases, with 6 bases left between them. Germline values: CDR1 SNHLY, CDR2 FYNNEI. DNA for the CDR3: TGTGCCAGCGGACAGTACAATGAGCAGTTCTTC. Translation: CASGQYNEQFF.

J is TRBJ2-7 and V is TRBV6-2 or TRBV6-3; 7 bases agree with TRBD2. With V trimmed by 3 bases and J by 2 bases, 7 bases remained unmatched. This CDR3 contains 15 residues. From germline, CDR1 is MNHEY and CDR2 SVGEGT. The CDR3 sequence is CASSYSAGAPYEQYF. CDR3 DNA: TGTGCCAGCAGTTATTCGGCGGGAGCGCCCTACGAGCAGTACTTC.

The table lists this clone with a few counts. The chain employs TRBV3-1 (or the pseudogene TRBV3-2) and TRBJ1-3; D unclear. V lost 1 base, J lost 1 base, and 5 bases lay in between. This CDR3 contains 14 residues. CDR1 LGHDT and CDR2 YNNKEL come from the germline V gene (reference sequence). The CDR3 DNA is TGTGCCAGCAGCCAAGCCGAGTCTGGAAACACCATATATTTT. It encodes CASSQAESGNTIYF.

The sample holds one count of this clone. The chain joins TRBV6-2 or TRBV6-3 to TRBJ1-1; possible D gene TRBD1, 6 bases. The germline V gene has CDR1 MNHEY and CDR2 SVGEGT. The CDR3 has 17 residues. Trimming left V 6 bases short and J 0 bases short, with 20 bases between. The CDR3 region has the DNA TGTGCCAGCAGCTCCTTCACTCGTAGGGGGATGAACACTGAAGCTTTCTTT. Translation: CASSSFTRRGMNTEAFF.

Here the CDR3 DNA reads TGTGCCAGCCTCTCTCGTAGAGGATTGACAGATACGCAGTATTTT. It yields the protein CASLSRRGLTDTQYF. The chain recombines TRBV7-8 with TRBJ2-3; D remains unclear. Trimming removed 8 bases from V and 3 bases from J, with 18 bases in between. Germline V gene data show CDR1 as SGHVS and CDR2 as FQNEAQ. This CDR3 comprises 15 residues.

The gene calls are TRBV7-2 and TRBJ1-1, with 8 nucleotides matching TRBD1. The CDR3 totals 17 residues. The germline V gene encodes CDR1 SGHTA and CDR2 FQGNSA. The trim removed 2 bases at V and 0 bases at J, leaving 8 bases unmatched. This CDR3 is CASSLMAGGRVNTEAFF. CDR3 nucleotides: TGTGCCAGCAGCTTAATGGCAGGGGGCAGGGTGAACACTGAAGCTTTCTTT. The whole variable domain, filled in from reference TRBV7-2 and TRBJ1-1, reads GAGVSQSPSNKVTEKGKDVELRCDPISGHTALYWYRQSLGQGLEFLIYFQGNSAPDKSGLPSDRFSAERTGGSVSTLTIQRTQQEDSAVYLCASSLMAGGRVNTEAFFGQGTRLTVV.